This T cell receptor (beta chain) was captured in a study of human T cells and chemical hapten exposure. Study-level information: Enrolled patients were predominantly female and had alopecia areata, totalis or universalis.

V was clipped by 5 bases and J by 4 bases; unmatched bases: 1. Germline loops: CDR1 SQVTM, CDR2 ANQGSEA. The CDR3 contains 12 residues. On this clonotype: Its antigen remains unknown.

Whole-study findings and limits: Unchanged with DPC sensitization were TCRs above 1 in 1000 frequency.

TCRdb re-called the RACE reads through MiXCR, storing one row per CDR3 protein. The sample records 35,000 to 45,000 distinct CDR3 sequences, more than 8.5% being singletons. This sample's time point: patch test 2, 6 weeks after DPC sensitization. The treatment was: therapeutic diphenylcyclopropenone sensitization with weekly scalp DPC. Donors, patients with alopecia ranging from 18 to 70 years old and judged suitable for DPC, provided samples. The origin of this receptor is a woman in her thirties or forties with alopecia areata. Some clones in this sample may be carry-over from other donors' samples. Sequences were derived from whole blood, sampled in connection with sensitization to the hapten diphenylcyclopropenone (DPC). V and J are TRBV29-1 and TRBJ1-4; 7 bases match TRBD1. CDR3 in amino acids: CSVRDSNEKLFF. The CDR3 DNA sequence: TGCAGCGTTAGGGACAGTAATGAAAAACTGTTTTTT.